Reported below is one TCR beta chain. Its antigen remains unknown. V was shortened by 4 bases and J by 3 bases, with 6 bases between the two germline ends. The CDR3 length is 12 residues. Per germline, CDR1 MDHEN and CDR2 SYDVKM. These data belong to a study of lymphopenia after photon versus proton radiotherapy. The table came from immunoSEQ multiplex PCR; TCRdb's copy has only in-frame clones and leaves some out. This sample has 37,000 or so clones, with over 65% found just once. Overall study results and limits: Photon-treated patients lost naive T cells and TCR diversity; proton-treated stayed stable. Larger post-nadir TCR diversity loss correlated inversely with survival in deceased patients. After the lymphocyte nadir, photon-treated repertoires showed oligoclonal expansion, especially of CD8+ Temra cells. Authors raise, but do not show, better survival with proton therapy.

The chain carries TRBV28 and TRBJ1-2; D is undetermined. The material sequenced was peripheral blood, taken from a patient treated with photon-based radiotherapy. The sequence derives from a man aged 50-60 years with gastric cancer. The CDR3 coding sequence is TGTGCCAGCAGTTACCTGGACTATGGCTACACCTTC. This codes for CASSYLDYGYTF.